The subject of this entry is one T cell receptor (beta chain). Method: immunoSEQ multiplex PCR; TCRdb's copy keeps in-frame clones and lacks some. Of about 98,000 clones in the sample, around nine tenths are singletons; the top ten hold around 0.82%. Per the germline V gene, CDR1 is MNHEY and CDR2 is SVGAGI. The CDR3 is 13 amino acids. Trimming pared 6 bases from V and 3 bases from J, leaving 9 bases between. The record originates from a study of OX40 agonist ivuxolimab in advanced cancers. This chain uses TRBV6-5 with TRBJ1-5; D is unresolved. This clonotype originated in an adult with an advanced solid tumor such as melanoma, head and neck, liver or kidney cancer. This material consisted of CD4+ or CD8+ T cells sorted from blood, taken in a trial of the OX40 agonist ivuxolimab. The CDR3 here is CASSGRYNQPQHF. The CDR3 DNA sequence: TGTGCCAGCAGCGGCAGATACAATCAGCCCCAGCATTTT.